This T cell receptor (beta chain) emerged from a study of tumor and adjacent non-tumor tissue in lung cancer. Overall study findings and caveats: TCR diversity was significantly greater in tumor than normal lung tissue.

With regard to this clonotype: What it binds is unknown.

RNA was extracted from bulk tissue without any cell sorting. The normal lung tissue was taken more than 3 cm from the tumor edge. Donors were chemotherapy-naive, newly diagnosed lung cancer surgical patients in China, August–late 2014. Three rounds of nested PCR, following a modified ARM-PCR protocol, produced the TCRbeta library. TCRdb re-derived calls from the multiplex PCR reads in MiXCR, one entry per CDR3 protein. The table has about 100,000 distinct CDR3 sequences, less than 75% seen once; the top ten hold roughly 18%. Germline CDR1 and CDR2: SGHAT and FQNNGV. V lost 7 bases to trimming and J lost 2 bases, with 11 bases between them. This CDR3 spans 13 amino acids.

Specimen: distant non-tumor lung tissue. This clonotype originated in a man aged 25-40 years with non-small cell lung cancer. The rearrangement joins TRBV11-2 to TRBJ2-5; a weak D match, TRBD2 (6 bases). CDR3 in amino acids: CASNQGLQETQYF. The CDR3 DNA reads as TGTGCCAGCAACCAGGGACTTCAAGAGACCCAGTACTTC.